The rows below give T cell receptor beta chains drawn from one sample of a study of T cell changes during pregnancy in multiple sclerosis. Some clones are missing from TCRdb's copy, which holds only in-frame ones; the method was immunoSEQ multiplex PCR. The data show under 130,000 clones, with roughly 93% seen just once and around 0.92% held by the top ten. Sequencing used peripheral blood, obtained after pregnancy. The receptors were sampled from a female donor with multiple sclerosis, enrolled in a pregnancy study. Each CDR3 is given with its conserved first and last residue. The D gene is left open where the match is weak. The size of a clone is reported for some rows only, either as once, few or many, or as a class for expanded clones.

d_call: TRBD1
j_call: TRBJ2-1
cdr3_length: 15
v_call: TRBV12-5
clone_size: -
cdr3_aa: CASGPGQLGQNEQFF
cdr3_nt: TGTGCTAGTGGCCCGGGACAGCTGGGGCAGAATGAGCAGTTCTTC

d_call: -
j_call: TRBJ1-2
cdr3_length: 17
v_call: TRBV5-1
clone_size: -
cdr3_aa: CASSSRPGSGGGYGYTF
cdr3_nt: TGCGCCAGCAGCTCCCGGCCGGGGTCGGGGGGTGGCTATGGCTACACCTTC

d_call: -
j_call: TRBJ2-1
cdr3_length: 16
v_call: TRBV5-8
clone_size: -
cdr3_aa: CASSLVLAGFSNEQFF
cdr3_nt: TGTGCCAGCAGCTTGGTTCTGGCGGGATTTAGCAATGAGCAGTTCTTC

d_call: -
j_call: TRBJ1-1
cdr3_length: 14
v_call: TRBV6-1
clone_size: -
cdr3_aa: CASSSYRGSTEAFF
cdr3_nt: TGTGCCAGCAGTTCCTACCGGGGTAGCACTGAAGCTTTCTTT

d_call: -
j_call: TRBJ1-5
cdr3_length: 16
v_call: TRBV5-1
clone_size: -
cdr3_aa: CASSLEGGGGNQPQHF
cdr3_nt: TGCGCCAGCAGCTTGGAAGGCGGCGGCGGCAATCAGCCCCAGCATTTT

d_call: TRBD2
j_call: TRBJ2-1
cdr3_length: 17
v_call: TRBV4-2
clone_size: -
cdr3_aa: CASSQEGAGGPYNEQFF
cdr3_nt: TGTGCCAGCAGCCAAGAAGGAGCGGGAGGGCCCTACAATGAGCAGTTCTTC

d_call: -
j_call: TRBJ2-7
cdr3_length: 14
v_call: TRBV11-2
clone_size: -
cdr3_aa: CASSSIRGAQEQYF
cdr3_nt: TGTGCCAGCAGCTCGATCAGGGGGGCTCAAGAGCAGTACTTC

d_call: TRBD2
j_call: TRBJ2-3
cdr3_length: 17
v_call: TRBV11-2
clone_size: -
cdr3_aa: CASSLEAGGPGQDTQYF
cdr3_nt: TGTGCCAGCAGCTTAGAGGCGGGGGGGCCAGGACAAGATACGCAGTATTTT

d_call: -
j_call: TRBJ1-3
cdr3_length: 15
v_call: TRBV27
clone_size: -
cdr3_aa: CASRPDRASANTIYF
cdr3_nt: TGTGCCAGCAGACCGGACAGAGCCTCTGCAAACACCATATATTTT

d_call: -
j_call: TRBJ1-4
cdr3_length: 14
v_call: TRBV25-1
clone_size: -
cdr3_aa: CASSIGGGNEKLFF
cdr3_nt: TGTGCCAGCAGTATAGGGGGGGGTAATGAAAAACTGTTTTTT

d_call: -
j_call: TRBJ2-5
cdr3_length: 15
v_call: TRBV11-3
clone_size: -
cdr3_aa: CASSLGLGPEETQYF
cdr3_nt: TGTGCCAGCAGCTTAGGGCTGGGGCCAGAAGAGACCCAGTACTTC

d_call: -
j_call: TRBJ1-2
cdr3_length: 14
v_call: TRBV19
clone_size: -
cdr3_aa: CASSITGTNYGYTF
cdr3_nt: TGTGCCAGTAGTATAACAGGGACAAACTATGGCTACACCTTC

d_call: TRBD1
j_call: TRBJ1-1
cdr3_length: 13
v_call: TRBV6-5
clone_size: -
cdr3_aa: CASRARGTTEAFF
cdr3_nt: TGTGCCAGCAGGGCCAGGGGGACCACTGAAGCTTTCTTT

d_call: -
j_call: TRBJ1-1
cdr3_length: 13
v_call: TRBV7-9
clone_size: -
cdr3_aa: CASSLIRDTEAFF
cdr3_nt: TGTGCCAGCAGCTTAATCCGGGACACTGAAGCTTTCTTT

d_call: TRBD2
j_call: TRBJ2-3
cdr3_length: 19
v_call: TRBV2
clone_size: -
cdr3_aa: CASLPASYSTSGGTDTQYF
cdr3_nt: TGTGCCAGCTTACCCGCCAGCTATTCGACTAGCGGGGGCACAGATACGCAGTATTTT

d_call: -
j_call: TRBJ1-2
cdr3_length: 10
v_call: TRBV10-1
clone_size: few
cdr3_aa: CASSVAGYTF
cdr3_nt: TGCGCCAGCAGTGTAGCAGGCTACACCTTC

d_call: TRBD1
j_call: TRBJ2-5
cdr3_length: 17
v_call: TRBV4-2
clone_size: many
cdr3_aa: CASSQEPPGQGAETQYF
cdr3_nt: TGTGCCAGCAGCCAAGAACCCCCGGGACAGGGGGCAGAGACCCAGTACTTC

d_call: TRBD2
j_call: TRBJ2-3
cdr3_length: 17
v_call: TRBV9
clone_size: -
cdr3_aa: CASSSRTSGYSTDTQYF
cdr3_nt: TGTGCCAGCAGCTCCCGGACTAGCGGGTATAGCACAGATACGCAGTATTTT

d_call: -
j_call: TRBJ1-1
cdr3_length: 14
v_call: TRBV6-1
clone_size: -
cdr3_aa: CASLLRGMNTEAFF
cdr3_nt: TGTGCCAGCCTTTTAAGGGGTATGAACACTGAAGCTTTCTTT

d_call: TRBD2
j_call: TRBJ2-5
cdr3_length: 14
v_call: TRBV30
clone_size: -
cdr3_aa: CAWRPGLPTETQYF
cdr3_nt: TGTGCCTGGAGACCGGGACTACCCACGGAGACCCAGTACTTC

d_call: -
j_call: TRBJ2-5
cdr3_length: 12
v_call: TRBV30
clone_size: -
cdr3_aa: CAWSVQAETQYF
cdr3_nt: TGTGCCTGGAGTGTACAGGCAGAGACCCAGTACTTC

d_call: -
j_call: TRBJ2-1
cdr3_length: 11
v_call: TRBV20-1
clone_size: -
cdr3_aa: CSARRSGEQFF
cdr3_nt: TGCAGTGCTAGAAGGTCGGGTGAGCAGTTCTTC

d_call: TRBD1
j_call: TRBJ2-7
cdr3_length: 14
v_call: TRBV7-2
clone_size: -
cdr3_aa: CASSLSGGSYEQYF
cdr3_nt: TGTGCCAGCAGCTTATCAGGGGGATCCTACGAGCAGTACTTC

d_call: -
j_call: TRBJ2-1
cdr3_length: 14
v_call: TRBV5-1
clone_size: -
cdr3_aa: CASSPQARYNEQFF
cdr3_nt: TGCGCCAGCAGTCCCCAGGCCAGGTACAATGAGCAGTTCTTC

d_call: -
j_call: TRBJ2-1
cdr3_length: 13
v_call: TRBV28
clone_size: -
cdr3_aa: CASTLLSGNEQFF
cdr3_nt: TGTGCCAGCACCCTGTTGTCGGGCAATGAGCAGTTCTTC

d_call: TRBD1
j_call: TRBJ1-3
cdr3_length: 16
v_call: TRBV5-1
clone_size: once
cdr3_aa: CASSLQTGLSGNTIYF
cdr3_nt: TGCGCCAGCAGCCTACAGACAGGGCTAAGTGGAAACACCATATATTTT

d_call: TRBD1
j_call: TRBJ1-4
cdr3_length: 14
v_call: TRBV7-2
clone_size: once
cdr3_aa: CASSPTGGNEKLFF
cdr3_nt: TGTGCCAGCAGCCCGACAGGGGGAAATGAAAAACTGTTTTTT

d_call: -
j_call: TRBJ1-6
cdr3_length: 15
v_call: TRBV13
clone_size: few
cdr3_aa: CASSFGAEGNSPLHF
cdr3_nt: TGTGCCAGCAGCTTTGGGGCAGAAGGGAATTCACCCCTCCACTTT

d_call: TRBD1
j_call: TRBJ2-3
cdr3_length: 15
v_call: TRBV10-3
clone_size: -
cdr3_aa: CAISGDRWNTDTQYF
cdr3_nt: TGTGCCATCAGTGGGGACAGGTGGAACACAGATACGCAGTATTTT

d_call: -
j_call: TRBJ1-2
cdr3_length: 15
v_call: TRBV10-2
clone_size: -
cdr3_aa: CASSESQGLGYGYTF
cdr3_nt: TGCGCCAGCAGTGAGTCGCAGGGGCTGGGCTATGGCTACACCTTC

d_call: -
j_call: TRBJ2-1
cdr3_length: 15
v_call: TRBV6-5
clone_size: -
cdr3_aa: CASTLGDMEGNEQFF
cdr3_nt: TGTGCCAGCACCTTAGGGGACATGGAAGGGAATGAGCAGTTCTTC

d_call: TRBD1
j_call: TRBJ1-2
cdr3_length: 15
v_call: TRBV6-5
clone_size: -
cdr3_aa: CASSPPWGQSYGYTF
cdr3_nt: TGTGCCAGCAGTCCTCCCTGGGGACAGTCCTATGGCTACACCTTC

d_call: TRBD2
j_call: TRBJ2-1
cdr3_length: 17
v_call: TRBV4-2
clone_size: -
cdr3_aa: CASSTKGLAGGYNEQFF
cdr3_nt: TGTGCCAGCAGCACCAAGGGACTAGCGGGAGGGTACAATGAGCAGTTCTTC

d_call: TRBD1
j_call: TRBJ2-1
cdr3_length: 16
v_call: TRBV14
clone_size: -
cdr3_aa: CASSQDRTGGKAEQFF
cdr3_nt: TGTGCCAGCAGCCAAGACCGGACAGGGGGAAAGGCCGAGCAGTTCTTC

d_call: -
j_call: TRBJ2-2
cdr3_length: 13
v_call: TRBV28
clone_size: -
cdr3_aa: CASSPAIPGELFF
cdr3_nt: TGTGCCAGCAGCCCTGCGATTCCCGGGGAGCTGTTTTTT

d_call: -
j_call: TRBJ1-1
cdr3_length: 12
v_call: TRBV19
clone_size: -
cdr3_aa: CASSHRGPEAFF
cdr3_nt: TGTGCCAGTAGTCATCGGGGTCCTGAAGCTTTCTTT

d_call: TRBD2
j_call: TRBJ2-3
cdr3_length: 14
v_call: TRBV6-5
clone_size: -
cdr3_aa: CASMSSGRTDTQYF
cdr3_nt: TGTGCCAGCATGTCTAGCGGGAGGACAGATACGCAGTATTTT

d_call: -
j_call: TRBJ2-7
cdr3_length: 13
v_call: TRBV28
clone_size: -
cdr3_aa: CASSYRLRGEQYF
cdr3_nt: TGTGCCAGCAGTTACCGGCTCAGGGGCGAGCAGTACTTC

d_call: -
j_call: TRBJ2-2
cdr3_length: 14
v_call: TRBV6-5
clone_size: -
cdr3_aa: CASAYGGRVGELFF
cdr3_nt: TGTGCCAGCGCTTACGGGGGGCGCGTCGGGGAGCTGTTTTTT

d_call: -
j_call: TRBJ1-1
cdr3_length: 15
v_call: TRBV5-5
clone_size: -
cdr3_aa: CASSPSPGLNTEAFF
cdr3_nt: TGTGCCAGCAGCCCTTCTCCAGGGCTGAACACTGAAGCTTTCTTT